These T cell receptor beta chains were read from a single sample in a study of blood T cell repertoires in COVID-19. Repertoires were generated with immunoSEQ multiplex PCR, while TCRdb's copy carries only in-frame clones and drops some. The table includes about 490,000 clones, over 75% detected once. The sample taken for sequencing was peripheral blood. The origin of the receptors is a human donor in a cohort sampled during active COVID-19. The CDR3 runs from the conserved cysteine through the conserved F or W. Each record gives: clone size, V gene, D gene, J gene, CDR3 protein, CDR3 DNA. D genes are given only for firm matches. Rows give clone size only sometimes, using once, few, many, or a class for an expanded clone.

>few|TRBV7-9|TRBD1|TRBJ1-1
CASSSDRVYGEAFF
TGTGCCAGCAGTTCTGACAGGGTGTATGGTGAAGCTTTCTTT
>-|TRBV18|TRBD1|TRBJ2-2
CASSPQGALNTGELFF
TGTGCCAGCTCACCACAGGGGGCTTTGAACACCGGGGAGCTGTTTTTT
>-|TRBV7-6|TRBD1|TRBJ2-1
CASSLGRGPNNEQFF
TGTGCCAGCAGCTTAGGCAGGGGGCCAAACAATGAGCAGTTCTTC
>-|TRBV9|-|TRBJ2-3
CASSANRVGDTQYF
TGTGCCAGCAGCGCCAACAGGGTTGGAGATACGCAGTATTTT
>-|TRBV5-4|-|TRBJ1-6
CASSLVGMNSPLHF
TGTGCCAGCAGCTTGGTCGGGATGAATTCACCCCTCCACTTT
>-|TRBV6-2/TRBV6-3|TRBD1|TRBJ1-6
CASSYGTGGRNSPLHF
TGTGCCAGCAGTTACGGGACAGGGGGAAGAAATTCACCCCTCCACTTT
>-|TRBV12-3/TRBV12-4|-|TRBJ2-1
CASSLGDEQFF
TGTGCCAGCAGTTTGGGAGATGAGCAGTTCTTC
>-|TRBV7-3|TRBD1|TRBJ1-2
CASSVQGEGGYTF
TGTGCCAGCAGCGTACAGGGGGAAGGTGGCTACACCTTC
>-|TRBV7-2|TRBD2|TRBJ2-5
CASSLDGAGVKTQYF
TGTGCCAGCAGCTTAGACGGAGCGGGAGTTAAGACCCAGTACTTC
>-|TRBV24-1|TRBD1|TRBJ1-2
CATQGQGAQNYGYTF
TGTGCCACCCAAGGGCAGGGGGCGCAGAACTATGGCTACACCTTC
>-|TRBV15|-|TRBJ1-1
CATSTPRQALNTEAFF
TGTGCCACCAGCACCCCTAGACAGGCCTTAAACACTGAAGCTTTCTTT
>-|TRBV5-6|TRBD2|TRBJ2-3
CASSPLAGGLDTQYF
TGTGCCAGCAGCCCTCTAGCGGGAGGGTTAGATACGCAGTATTTT
>-|TRBV11-1|-|TRBJ1-1
CASSLGQPNTEAFF
TGTGCCAGCAGCTTAGGACAGCCGAACACTGAAGCTTTCTTT
>-|TRBV28|TRBD1|TRBJ1-3
CASSDFPGTGTGNTIYF
TGTGCCAGCAGTGATTTCCCCGGGACAGGGACTGGAAACACCATATATTTT
>-|TRBV3-1/TRBV3-2|TRBD1|TRBJ1-2
CASSDESDRYNGYTF
TGTGCCAGCAGCGATGAATCGGACAGGTATAATGGCTACACCTTC
>-|TRBV5-4|-|TRBJ2-5
CASSRIGVQETQYF
TGTGCCAGCAGCCGAATAGGGGTGCAAGAGACCCAGTACTTC
>-|TRBV11-3|TRBD1|TRBJ2-1
CASSLAGTGDYNEQFF
TGTGCCAGCAGCCTAGCCGGGACAGGGGACTACAATGAGCAGTTCTTC
>-|TRBV7-2|TRBD1|TRBJ1-4
CASSLNRGGGNEKLFF
TGTGCCAGCAGCTTAAATCGAGGGGGCGGTAATGAAAAACTGTTTTTT
>-|TRBV9|TRBD1|TRBJ2-3
CASSVVAGGLTDTQYF
TGTGCCAGCAGCGTAGTGGCAGGGGGCCTTACAGATACGCAGTATTTT
>few|TRBV9|TRBD2|TRBJ2-2
CASSVVASGSTGELFF
TGTGCCAGCAGCGTAGTGGCTAGCGGGAGTACCGGGGAGCTGTTTTTT
>-|TRBV15|TRBD2|TRBJ2-7
CATSRDLAGAYEQYF
TGTGCCACCAGCAGAGATCTAGCGGGAGCCTACGAGCAGTACTTC
>-|TRBV7-9|TRBD2|TRBJ2-7
CASSLLAGPYEQYF
TGTGCCAGCAGCTTACTAGCGGGTCCCTACGAGCAGTACTTC
>once|TRBV15|TRBD1|TRBJ2-7
CATSKSNRGEQYF
TGTGCCACCAGCAAATCGAACAGGGGCGAGCAGTACTTC
>-|TRBV6-5|TRBD2|TRBJ2-2
CASKGTSGRPGELFF
TGTGCCAGCAAAGGGACTAGCGGGAGACCCGGGGAGCTGTTTTTT
>-|TRBV18|TRBD1|TRBJ1-1
CASSPSTGGNTEAFF
TGTGCCAGCTCACCTTCGACAGGGGGGAACACTGAAGCTTTCTTT
>once|TRBV11-3|-|TRBJ2-1
CASSLGRDEQFF
TGTGCCAGCAGCTTAGGCCGGGATGAGCAGTTCTTC
>-|TRBV28|-|TRBJ1-1
CASRVIGLFMNTEAFF
TGTGCCAGCAGAGTCATTGGTCTATTCATGAACACTGAAGCTTTCTTT
>-|TRBV11-2|-|TRBJ2-7
CASSPRVVVAHEQYF
TGTGCCAGCAGCCCCCGGGTAGTCGTGGCTCACGAGCAGTACTTC
>-|TRBV3-1/TRBV3-2|TRBD2|TRBJ2-3
CASSQGLAGGPPPDTQYF
TGTGCCAGCAGCCAAGGTCTAGCGGGAGGGCCCCCTCCAGATACGCAGTATTTT
>-|TRBV3-1/TRBV3-2|TRBD2|TRBJ2-7
CASSPYGEGSYEQYF
TGTGCCAGCAGCCCCTACGGGGAGGGGTCCTACGAGCAGTACTTC
>-|TRBV7-3|-|TRBJ2-4
CASSLDGGRNIQYF
TGTGCCAGCAGCTTAGATGGGGGCCGGAACATTCAGTACTTC
>-|TRBV27|TRBD1|TRBJ1-2
CASSPRQGASGYTF
TGTGCCAGCAGTCCCCGACAGGGGGCGAGTGGCTACACCTTC
>-|TRBV11-2|-|TRBJ2-3
CASSSPHGGPVGDTQYF
TGTGCCAGCAGCTCTCCTCATGGAGGGCCGGTGGGAGATACGCAGTATTTT
>-|TRBV5-6|-|TRBJ2-4
CASSFDGRGFLAKNIQYF
TGTGCCAGCAGCTTTGACGGCAGGGGTTTCCTAGCCAAAAACATTCAGTACTTC
>-|TRBV19|TRBD1|TRBJ1-5
CASSPATGGLSF
TGTGCCAGTAGCCCTGCTACAGGGGGACTGTCTTTT
>-|TRBV5-1|-|TRBJ2-7
CASSLAGGHYEQYF
TGCGCCAGCAGCTTGGCAGGGGGGCATTACGAGCAGTACTTC
>-|TRBV3-1/TRBV3-2|TRBD1|TRBJ1-1
CASSQDWGTGVNTEAFF
TGTGCCAGCAGCCAAGATTGGGGGACAGGGGTGAACACTGAAGCTTTCTTT
>once|TRBV7-8|-|TRBJ2-4
CASSFPRQGRERLNIQYF
TGTGCCAGCAGCTTCCCGAGACAGGGACGGGAGAGATTGAACATTCAGTACTTC
>-|TRBV30|TRBD1|TRBJ1-5
CAWNRGTGRNQPQHF
TGTGCCTGGAATAGGGGGACAGGGAGGAATCAGCCCCAGCATTTT
>few|TRBV30|TRBD1|TRBJ1-1
CAWRRDSEAFF
TGTGCCTGGAGGCGGGACAGTGAAGCTTTCTTT
>-|TRBV29-1|TRBD2|TRBJ2-3
CSAGTSGLVGSQYF
TGCAGCGCTGGGACTAGCGGCCTCGTGGGATCGCAGTATTTT
>-|TRBV5-1|TRBD1|TRBJ2-2
CASLETGYGELFF
TGCGCCAGCCTCGAGACAGGGTACGGGGAGCTGTTTTTT
>-|TRBV19|TRBD1|TRBJ2-7
CASNGGQGRDLYEQYF
TGTGCCAGTAATGGGGGACAGGGGAGGGATCTCTACGAGCAGTACTTC
>-|TRBV7-9|TRBD1|TRBJ1-2
CASSLGVRDSDGYTF
TGTGCCAGCAGCTTAGGAGTTAGGGACAGCGATGGCTACACCTTC
>-|TRBV7-9|-|TRBJ1-1
CASSLAGPRRTEAFF
TGTGCCAGCAGCTTGGCGGGACCCCGCAGAACTGAAGCTTTCTTT
>-|TRBV23-1|-|TRBJ1-2
CASSPAVYGYTF
TGCGCCAGCAGTCCCGCAGTCTATGGCTACACCTTC
>-|TRBV6-5|TRBD1|TRBJ2-7
CASGTGGARVYEQYF
TGTGCCAGCGGGACAGGGGGCGCAAGGGTGTACGAGCAGTACTTC
>-|TRBV30|-|TRBJ2-7
CPGGENEQYF
TGTCCAGGCGGGGAAAACGAGCAGTACTTC
>-|TRBV3-1/TRBV3-2|TRBD1|TRBJ1-1
CASSRDRGAQAFF
TGTGCCAGCAGCCGGGACAGAGGAGCCCAAGCTTTCTTT
>-|TRBV3-1/TRBV3-2|-|TRBJ1-5
CASSQQDSNQPQHF
TGTGCCAGCAGCCAACAGGATAGCAATCAGCCCCAGCATTTT
>-|TRBV28|-|TRBJ1-1
CASWRGGPHSEAFF
TGTGCCAGCTGGAGGGGGGGGCCACACTCTGAAGCTTTCTTT
>few|TRBV28|-|TRBJ1-2
CATGEGQTDYGYTF
TGTGCCACAGGGGAAGGGCAGACCGACTATGGCTACACCTTC
>-|TRBV29-1|-|TRBJ2-3
CSVEKGTDTQYF
TGCAGCGTTGAAAAGGGGACAGATACGCAGTATTTT
>-|TRBV30|-|TRBJ1-3
CAWRTGQGRDTIYF
TGTGCCTGGAGAACCGGGCAGGGGAGAGACACCATATATTTT
>-|TRBV5-1|TRBD2|TRBJ2-2
CASSLQVAGNTGELFF
TGCGCCAGCAGCTTGCAGGTAGCGGGGAACACCGGGGAGCTGTTTTTT
>-|TRBV6-1|-|TRBJ1-5
CASSEPVYRAGNQPQHF
TGTGCCAGCAGTGAACCCGTCTACAGGGCGGGCAATCAGCCCCAGCATTTT
>-|TRBV7-2|TRBD2|TRBJ2-7
CASSWTGTSGSGAYEQYF
TGTGCCAGCAGCTGGACCGGGACTAGCGGGAGTGGGGCCTACGAGCAGTACTTC